This T cell receptor beta chain derives from a study of blood T cell repertoires in COVID-19. On the study more broadly: PBMCs, B-cell-depleted T cells, or T cells provided the cDNA or gDNA that made up the material.

Authors' analysis steps: Quantification of nucleated cells was approximated via reference gene primer amplification. Profiled with immunoSEQ multiplex PCR; TCRdb holds only in-frame clones, not every one. Clonal size and the V and J genes are those of that table, whereas D and trimming came from the DNA. The table shows hundreds of thousands of clones, with just under 85% occurring only once. The sequencing input was peripheral blood. The sequence derives from a man older than 75 with acute or convalescent COVID-19.

The CDR3 sequence: CASSPPGLAGGYNEQFF. In DNA form, the CDR3 reads TGTGCCAGCTCACCTCCGGGACTAGCGGGGGGCTACAATGAGCAGTTCTTC. V gene TRBV18 combines with J gene TRBJ2-1; 15 bases map to TRBD2. CDR1 KGHSH and CDR2 LQKENI come from the germline V gene. Germline trimming cut 3 bases from V and 3 bases from J; bases unmatched to any gene: 3. This CDR3 has 17 residues.